The clone carrying this TCR beta chain appeared a few times. The antigen is unknown. This sample was taken from a study of T cell responses to AZD1222 COVID-19 vaccine. Regarding the study as a whole: Repertoire sampling occurred only after the peak T cell response.

Some clones are missing from TCRdb's copy, which holds only in-frame ones; the method was immunoSEQ multiplex PCR. The sample includes approximately 70,000 clones, 65% to 90% of them seen just once. The input for sequencing was peripheral blood, taken on day 0 of AZD1222 vaccination. This TCR derives from an adult in good health.

The CDR3 DNA reads as TGTGCCAGCAGCTTAACGGATGCAGCGGGGGGCTACGAGCAGTACTTC. It is translated as CASSLTDAAGGYEQYF. The J gene is TRBJ2-7, the V gene TRBV7-8; TRBD2 aligns across 9 bases. The CDR3 is made up of 16 amino acids. The junction had 8 bases not matched to a gene; V was cut back by 2 bases and J by 3 bases. Germline values: CDR1 SGHVS, CDR2 FQNEAQ.